The entry below gives a single T cell receptor (beta chain) sequence along with its context. This CDR3 spans 16 amino acids. Germline values: CDR1 MNHNY, CDR2 SVGAGI (reference sequence). J lost 5 bases, V lost 6 bases, and 9 bases had no gene match. The sample belongs to a study of PD-L1 blockade in urothelial cancer. Study-level information: In the patient group, about 85% of the roughly 30 were males with bladder-origin urothelial cancer. Blood yielded a median of roughly 140,000 T cells per sample.

Time point denoted: pretreatment peripheral blood. Each PCR had synthetic TCR analog templates added to it as a spike-in. Profiled with immunoSEQ multiplex PCR; TCRdb holds only in-frame clones, not every one. The table shows roughly 95,000 clones, with 87% occurring only once. V and J are TRBV6-6 and TRBJ2-2; 10 bases map to TRBD2. Material: PBMCs, obtained around atezolizumab (anti-PD-L1) treatment. The sequence was collected from a man in his 60s with urothelial cancer. The CDR3, as DNA: TGTGCCAGCAGGTCTCAAGCGGGGGGGCTGACCGGGGAGCTGTTTTTT. Protein sequence: CASRSQAGGLTGELFF.